Below, 18 T cell receptor beta chains from the same sample are listed, as sequenced in a study of cytomegalovirus exposure and HLA in healthy donors. Amplification used 60 Vbeta primers and 13 Jbeta primers. The method was immunoSEQ multiplex PCR; TCRdb's version includes in-frame clones alone and lacks a portion of them. Found here are approximately 120,000 clones; the top ten clones hold less than 3.5%. Material: PBMCs. The origin of the receptors is a man younger than 40 in good health and CMV-seronegative.

This rearrangement joins TRBV7-9 to TRBJ1-6; TRBD1 aligns across 9 bases. This CDR3 spans 16 amino acids. Germline CDR1 is SEHNR and CDR2 is FQNEAQ (reference sequence). J gave up 6 bases and V 7 bases, and 10 bases lay outside the gene matches. The CDR3 region has the DNA TGTGCCAGCACCAGAGGGGACAGGGAAGTTAATTCACCCCTCCACTTT. Encoded protein: CASTRGDREVNSPLHF.

The rearrangement uses TRBV30 and TRBJ1-1; TRBD1 might be the D (6 bases). Trimming took 6 bases from V and 6 from J, leaving 17 bases between them. This CDR3 contains 13 residues. Germline CDR1 GTSNPN, CDR2 SVGIG (reference sequence). The CDR3 region is CACTQGLVAEAFF. The DNA of the CDR3 is TGTGCCTGTACCCAGGGGTTGGTAGCTGAAGCTTTCTTT.

The rearrangement uses TRBV11-2 and TRBJ2-3; D not resolved. The CDR3 extends over 12 amino acids. Trimming removed 4 bases at V and 4 bases at J, with 6 bases between. Looked up from germline, CDR1 is SGHAT and CDR2 is FQNNGV. CDR3: CASSWRSDTQYF. The CDR3 DNA is TGTGCCAGCAGCTGGAGATCAGATACGCAGTATTTT.

The CDR3 loop is CAWSIRQADNEQFF. CDR3 nucleotides: TGTGCCTGGAGTATAAGACAGGCGGACAATGAGCAGTTCTTC. The chain carries TRBV30 and TRBJ2-1; weak D call: TRBD1 (6 bases). V was trimmed by 2 bases and J by 5 bases, leaving 13 bases between them. This CDR3 is 14 amino acids long. CDR1 GTSNPN and CDR2 SVGIG come from the germline V gene (reference sequence).

This sequence joins TRBV5-4 and TRBJ1-2, with D possibly matching TRBD1 (5 bases). CDR3 length: 16 residues. Trimming took off 5 bases at V and 2 bases at J, with 19 bases between the two ends. Germline-derived CDR1 and CDR2 are SGHNT and YYREEE (reference sequence). The CDR3 loop is CASREREGSGNYGYTF. Written as DNA, the CDR3 is TGTGCCAGCAGAGAGAGGGAGGGGAGCGGGAACTATGGCTACACCTTC.

The chain recombines TRBV10-1 with TRBJ2-7; TRBD2 matches at 11 bases. V lost 3 bases to trimming and J lost 4 bases; unmatched junction nucleotides: 11. CDR3 length equals 17 residues. CDR1 is WNHNN, CDR2 SYGVQD, per germline (reference sequence). The chain's CDR3 is CASSDRPLAGGQYEQYF. In nucleotides, the CDR3 is TGCGCCAGCAGTGATCGGCCGCTAGCGGGAGGTCAGTACGAGCAGTACTTC.

The chain couples TRBV2 to TRBJ2-7; 7 positions match TRBD1. Germline CDR1 and CDR2: SNHLY and FYNNEI. The CDR3 covers 15 residues. V dropped 6 bases and J dropped 3; count of bases not matched to a gene: 11. The CDR3 sequence: CASRHPGQIIYEQYF. The CDR3 DNA follows: TGTGCCAGCAGGCACCCGGGACAGATAATCTACGAGCAGTACTTC.

This chain uses TRBV5-6 with TRBJ2-7; maybe TRBD1 (6 bases). This CDR3 contains 15 residues. Germline V CDR1 and CDR2: SGHDT, YYEEEE. The germline V and J ends were trimmed by 0 bases and 0 bases, with 10 bases remaining between them. CDR3 nucleotides: TGTGCCAGCAGCTTGGCCGACAGGAGCTCCTACGAGCAGTACTTC. This translates into CASSLADRSSYEQYF.

The V gene is TRBV5-5, the J gene TRBJ2-5; 10 bases map to TRBD2. The J call may be faulty, since TRBJ2-7 better matches the DNA end. Germline values: CDR1 SGHKS, CDR2 YYEKEE (reference sequence). The CDR3 has 16 amino acids. CDR3: CASSFVSAGGHGEQYF. CDR3 coding DNA: TGTGCCAGCAGCTTCGTTTCAGCGGGAGGGCACGGCGAGCAGTACTTC.

J is TRBJ1-1 and V is TRBV6-6, with D hard to call. Trimming took 2 bases from V and 4 from J, leaving 8 bases between them. CDR1 and CDR2 (germline): MNHNY, SVGAGI (reference sequence). The CDR3 covers 13 residues. CDR3 loop: CASSYRWSTEAFF. The DNA of the CDR3 is TGTGCCAGCAGTTACAGATGGAGCACTGAAGCTTTCTTT.

CDR3 coding DNA: TGTGCCAGCAGCGCGCAAGGTGGCGGATCTGAAGCTTTCTTT. Protein: CASSAQGGGSEAFF. The J gene is TRBJ1-1, the V gene TRBV7-3, with D unresolved. Between the trimmed V and J ends, which lost 5 bases and 6 bases, there was a span of 16 bases. This CDR3 contains 14 residues. Per germline, CDR1 SGHTA and CDR2 FQGTGA.

The CDR3 loop reads CASSPGHNQETQYF. CDR3 bases: TGCGCCAGCAGCCCGGGACACAACCAAGAGACCCAGTACTTC. This chain joins TRBV4-1 and TRBJ2-5; a possible D gene is TRBD1 (6 bases). V shed 4 bases and J shed 0 bases, with 9 bases lying between them. The germline V gene encodes CDR1 MGHRA and CDR2 YSYEKL. The CDR3 extends over 14 amino acids.

V gene TRBV28 combines with J gene TRBJ2-7; 8 bases match TRBD2. This CDR3 has 12 residues. Looked up from germline, CDR1 is MDHEN and CDR2 is SYDVKM. With 2 bases clipped from V and 6 bases from J, the junction kept 0 bases outside the gene matches. CDR3 sequence: CASSLAGGEQYF. The CDR3 DNA follows: TGTGCCAGCAGTTTAGCGGGGGGCGAGCAGTACTTC.

CDR3 nucleotides: TGTGCCAGCAGCTTGGGGACAGGGGGCAGTGTTGATGGCTACACCTTC. Translated, it gives CASSLGTGGSVDGYTF. V is TRBV5-4 and J is TRBJ1-2, with 11 bases matching TRBD1. The CDR3 runs to 16 residues. CDR1 is SGHNT and CDR2 is YYREEE in the germline V gene (reference sequence). Trimming cost V 0 bases and J 6 bases; bases outside gene matches: 7.

J is TRBJ2-1 and V is TRBV5-1; weak D call: TRBD2 (6 bases). Trimming cost V 1 base and J 6 bases, with 8 bases left between them. From germline, CDR1 is SGHRS and CDR2 YFSETQ. The CDR3 consists of 13 residues. The chain's CDR3 is CASSLLSGNEQFF. The CDR3 DNA reads as TGCGCCAGCAGCTTGCTTAGCGGCAATGAGCAGTTCTTC.

The chain joins TRBV4-2 to TRBJ2-5; 7 nucleotides line up with TRBD2. This CDR3 has 15 amino acids. The germline gives CDR1 LGHNA, CDR2 YNFKEQ. V shed 1 base, J shed 9 bases, and the junction held 11 bases outside the gene matches. The CDR3 protein is CASSQVGTTLNSQYF. In DNA form, the CDR3 reads TGTGCCAGCAGCCAAGTGGGGACTACCCTTAACTCCCAGTACTTC.

J is TRBJ1-2 and V is TRBV7-2; 10 bases map to TRBD1. The ends lost 1 base at V and 4 bases at J; junction bases unmatched: 9. The CDR3 totals 17 residues. Germline CDR1 is SGHTA and CDR2 is FQGNSA. The CDR3 spells CASSLGGTGTGVYGYTF. The CDR3, as DNA: TGTGCCAGCAGCTTAGGTGGGACCGGGACAGGGGTCTATGGCTACACCTTC.

This chain connects TRBV28 to TRBJ1-1; no clear D gene. V lost 3 bases and J 5 bases, leaving 7 bases between the germline ends. This CDR3 is built from 12 residues. The germline V gene has CDR1 MDHEN and CDR2 SYDVKM. The CDR3 region is CASSFGLTEAFF. In DNA form, the CDR3 reads TGTGCCAGCAGTTTCGGTCTGACTGAAGCTTTCTTT.